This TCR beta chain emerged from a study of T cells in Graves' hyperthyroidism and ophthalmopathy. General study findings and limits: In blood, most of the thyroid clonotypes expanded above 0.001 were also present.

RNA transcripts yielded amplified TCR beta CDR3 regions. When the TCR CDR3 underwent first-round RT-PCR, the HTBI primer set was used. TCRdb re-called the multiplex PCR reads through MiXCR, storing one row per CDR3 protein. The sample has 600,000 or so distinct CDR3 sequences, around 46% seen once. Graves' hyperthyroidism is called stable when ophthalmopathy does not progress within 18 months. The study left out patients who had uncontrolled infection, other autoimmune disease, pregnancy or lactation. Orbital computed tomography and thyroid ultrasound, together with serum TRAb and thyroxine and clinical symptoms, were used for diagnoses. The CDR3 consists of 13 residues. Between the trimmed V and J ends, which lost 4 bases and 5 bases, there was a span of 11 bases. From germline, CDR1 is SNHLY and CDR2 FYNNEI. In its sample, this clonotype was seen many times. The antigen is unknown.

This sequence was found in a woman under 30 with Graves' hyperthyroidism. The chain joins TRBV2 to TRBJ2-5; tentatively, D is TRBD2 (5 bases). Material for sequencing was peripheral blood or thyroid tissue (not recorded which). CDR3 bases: TGTGCCAGCAGTGTCGGACTTCGGGAGACCCAGTACTTC. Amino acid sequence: CASSVGLRETQYF.